This is a list of T cell receptor beta chains from one sample in a study of cytomegalovirus exposure and HLA in healthy donors. Profiling relied on immunoSEQ multiplex PCR, and the TCRdb table lists in-frame clones only, not all of them. The sample holds tens of thousands of clones, approximately 79% seen once. Input material: PBMCs. The receptors stem from a man aged 25 to 45 in good health and CMV-seronegative. Both conserved end residues are part of each CDR3. D genes are given only for firm matches. The size of a clone is reported for some rows only, either as once, few or many, or as a class for expanded clones.

TRBJ2-3 | . | . | TRBV9 | CASSVAGGAPDTQYF | TGTGCCAGCAGCGTAGCCGGGGGTGCGCCAGATACGCAGTATTTT
TRBJ1-1 | . | . | TRBV10-1 | CASKRERNTEAFF | TGCGCCAGCAAGAGGGAGAGGAACACTGAAGCTTTCTTT
TRBJ1-6 | . | . | TRBV9 | CASSLTARVAHNSPLHF | TGTGCCAGCAGCCTTACTGCGAGGGTCGCCCATAATTCACCCCTCCACTTT
TRBJ2-2 | TRBD1 | . | TRBV5-1 | CASSLGVVRTGTGELFF | TGCGCCAGCAGCTTGGGGGTCGTAAGGACAGGGACCGGGGAGCTGTTTTTT
TRBJ2-6 | . | . | TRBV29-1 | CSVDGSGANVLTF | TGCAGCGTTGACGGGAGCGGGGCCAACGTCCTGACTTTC
TRBJ1-4 | . | . | TRBV7-8 | CASSLAVSRGTNEKLFF | TGTGCCAGCAGCTTAGCGGTCTCTAGGGGAACTAATGAAAAACTGTTTTTT
TRBJ1-2 | . | once | TRBV15 | CATSRDLGGDGYTF | TGTGCCACCAGCAGAGATTTGGGGGGGGATGGCTACACCTTC
TRBJ1-6 | . | . | TRBV5-1 | CASSPGHLPNSPLHF | TGCGCCAGCAGCCCGGGACACCTACCTAATTCACCCCTCCACTTT
TRBJ2-3 | TRBD2 | . | TRBV7-3 | CASSFGGADTQYF | TGTGCCAGCAGCTTCGGGGGGGCAGATACGCAGTATTTT
TRBJ1-5 | . | few | TRBV7-9 | CASSLSEQPQHF | TGTGCCAGCAGCTTGAGTGAGCAGCCCCAGCATTTT
TRBJ2-5 | . | . | TRBV18 | CASSPGEEETQYF | TGTGCCAGCTCACCTGGGGAGGAAGAGACCCAGTACTTC
TRBJ2-3 | TRBD1 | . | TRBV7-3 | CASSLRGDRDTDTQYF | TGTGCCAGCAGCTTAAGGGGGGACAGGGACACAGATACGCAGTATTTT
TRBJ2-7 | . | . | TRBV9 | CASSVEGGEQYF | TGTGCCAGCAGCGTAGAAGGAGGCGAGCAGTACTTC
TRBJ2-7 | TRBD2 | . | TRBV28 | CASRYGTSGSYEQYF | TGTGCCAGCAGGTACGGGACTAGCGGCTCCTACGAGCAGTACTTC
TRBJ1-5 | TRBD1 | . | TRBV4-2 | CASSPRGQGGNQPQHF | TGTGCCAGCAGCCCGCGAGGACAGGGCGGCAATCAGCCCCAGCATTTT
TRBJ2-1 | . | . | TRBV6-5 | CASSYSTDKTYNEQFF | TGTGCCAGCAGTTACTCGACGGACAAAACGTACAATGAGCAGTTCTTC
TRBJ1-2 | . | . | TRBV30 | CAWSITVHNYGYTF | TGTGCCTGGAGTATAACAGTACATAACTATGGCTACACCTTC
TRBJ1-1 | TRBD1 | . | TRBV29-1 | CSGQGATEAFF | TGCAGCGGACAGGGGGCGACTGAAGCTTTCTTT
TRBJ1-1 | . | few | TRBV7-2 | CASSLISQTPNTEAFF | TGTGCCAGCAGCTTAATATCACAAACGCCGAACACTGAAGCTTTCTTT
TRBJ1-2 | TRBD1 | . | TRBV9 | CASSATGGGDGYTF | TGTGCCAGCAGCGCGACAGGGGGCGGGGATGGCTACACCTTC
TRBJ1-4 | . | . | TRBV5-1 | CASSLAGTPNEKLFF | TGCGCCAGCAGCTTGGCCGGTACGCCTAATGAAAAACTGTTTTTT
TRBJ1-6 | . | . | TRBV5-1 | CASSPNTGDEGPLHF | TGCGCCAGCAGCCCTAACACGGGAGATGAGGGGCCCCTCCACTTT
TRBJ1-1 | . | . | TRBV15 | CATSSSGPDGAFF | TGTGCCACCAGCAGCTCAGGGCCTGATGGAGCTTTCTTT
TRBJ2-5 | TRBD2 | . | TRBV10-3 | CATSRGGGKETQYF | TGTGCCACCTCCCGAGGCGGGGGGAAGGAGACCCAGTACTTC
TRBJ1-2 | . | . | TRBV19 | CASSAVIVPNYGYTF | TGTGCCAGTAGTGCCGTCATAGTGCCGAACTATGGCTACACCTTC
TRBJ1-2 | TRBD1 | . | TRBV29-1 | CSGIQGRGYTF | TGCAGCGGAATACAGGGGAGAGGCTACACCTTC
TRBJ2-7 | . | . | TRBV6-1 | CASSEGWDIFYEQYF | TGTGCCAGCAGTGAAGGGTGGGACATATTCTACGAGCAGTACTTC
TRBJ1-5 | . | . | TRBV30 | CAWSVGAPNQPQHF | TGTGCCTGGAGTGTAGGGGCCCCGAATCAGCCCCAGCATTTT
TRBJ1-6 | TRBD1 | . | TRBV5-4 | CASRVGQANSPLHF | TGTGCCAGCAGAGTGGGACAGGCGAATTCACCCCTCCACTTT